Shown below are 15 T cell receptor beta chains from a single sample sequenced in a study of molecular identifiers for immune sequencing clone quantification. TCRdb reanalysed the PCR reads using MiXCR and keeps one entry per CDR3 protein. The sample records roughly 630,000 distinct CDR3 sequences, about 25% being singletons. Sequenced input: naive CD8+ T cells from blood, with Jurkat cell RNA spiked in. Subset described: FACS-sorted CD8+CD4-CCR7+CD45RA+ naive T cells. The receptor source for this set is a human donor in good health. Some libraries in this study had Jurkat cell RNA spiked in.

On this clonotype itself: This may be a read error: a much more frequent sequence differs by one nucleotide. The chain recombines TRBV20-1 with TRBJ2-7; 11 bases line up with TRBD2. Germline loops: CDR1 DFQATT, CDR2 SNEGSKA (reference sequence). The ends lost 1 base at V and 4 bases at J; junction bases unmatched: 3. The CDR3 is 14 residues long. As DNA, the CDR3 is TGCAGTGCTAGAGCCGCTAGCGGGAGGTACGAGCAGTACTTC. This encodes CSARAASGRYEQYF.

This rearrangement joins TRBV4-3 to TRBJ2-1, with D possibly TRBD2 on 6 matching bases. Germline V gene lookup returns CDR1 LGHNA and CDR2 YSLEER. Trimming left V 0 bases short and J 7 bases short, with 22 bases between. The CDR3 sequence is 18 residues long. Here the CDR3 DNA reads TGCGCCAGCAGCCAAGATTCAAGCCCCGGGAGCCCACTAAATGAGCAGTTCTTC. Protein sequence: CASSQDSSPGSPLNEQFF.

This clonotype was counted many times. This chain joins TRBV30 and TRBJ1-1, with D maybe TRBD1 (6 bases). CDR1 GTSNPN and CDR2 SVGIG come from the germline V gene (reference sequence). Trimming pared 3 bases from V and 7 bases from J, leaving 15 bases between. The CDR3 contains 13 residues. The CDR3 loop reads CAWSTGRFGEAFF. CDR3 DNA: TGTGCCTGGAGCACAGGGAGATTTGGTGAAGCTTTCTTT.

Ten or more counts support this clonotype. V usage is TRBV7-9 and J usage is TRBJ2-4; the match to TRBD2 covers 14 bases. The CDR3 sequence is 18 residues long. Trimming took 4 bases from V and 0 from J; bases not matched to a gene: 5. Germline CDR1 and CDR2: SEHNR and FQNEAQ (reference sequence). The CDR3 loop reads CASSSGLAGGLAKNIQYF. In DNA, the CDR3 is TGTGCCAGCAGCTCAGGACTAGCGGGGGGTCTAGCCAAAAACATTCAGTACTTC.

Many counts were recorded for this clonotype. The V and J genes are TRBV5-1 and TRBJ1-1; 8 bases line up with TRBD1. V trimming: 4 bases; J trimming: 7 bases; junction bases outside the gene matches: 6. The CDR3 has 13 amino acids. The germline V gene encodes CDR1 SGHRS and CDR2 YFSETQ. CDR3 DNA sequence: TGCGCCAGCAGCCTCTCAGGGGGCGGTGAAGCTTTCTTT. Protein product: CASSLSGGGEAFF.

Comment on this clonotype: One end of the junction does not line up with germline, which may come from a read error. J is TRBJ2-7 and V is TRBV9, with D tentatively TRBD1 or TRBD2 (5 bases each). CDR3 length: 15 residues. CDR1 SGDLS and CDR2 YYNGEE come from the germline V gene. For the CDR3, the DNA is TGTGCCAGCAGCTCTGGGGGATTCTCCCGCTACGAGCAGTCCTTC. As protein: CASSSGGFSRYEQSF.

This clonotype was counted between two and nine times. This chain links TRBV27 with TRBJ2-7; D assignment may be TRBD1 or TRBD2 (6 bases each). The CDR3 loop spans 14 amino acids. V gave up 3 bases and J gave up 3 bases, with 12 bases separating them. Germline CDR1 reads MNHEY; CDR2 reads SMNVEV (reference sequence). The chain's CDR3 is CASSFAGGGYEQYF. The CDR3 DNA sequence: TGTGCCAGCAGTTTCGCCGGGGGCGGCTACGAGCAGTACTTC.

This rearrangement joins TRBV28 to TRBJ2-1, with TRBD2 matching over 10 bases. Trimming at V came to 6 bases and at J to 5 bases, leaving 10 bases not matched to a gene. The CDR3 is 16 residues long. Per the germline V gene, CDR1 is MDHEN and CDR2 is SYDVKM. CDR3 amino acids: CASSPQREGPHNEQFF. Written as DNA, the CDR3 is TGTGCCAGCAGCCCCCAGCGGGAGGGGCCCCACAATGAGCAGTTCTTC.

This clonotype has a count of ten or more. This CDR3 reads CASRSYASTDTQYF. The CDR3 DNA sequence: TGTGCCAGCAGATCCTATGCTAGCACAGATACGCAGTATTTT. The V and J genes are TRBV6-5 and TRBJ2-3, with D uncertain. Per the germline V gene, CDR1 is MNHEY and CDR2 is SVGAGI. Trimming cost V 6 bases and J 0 bases, with 10 bases left between them. The CDR3 length is 14 residues.

This chain uses TRBV7-6 with TRBJ2-1, with D perhaps given as TRBD1 or TRBD2 (6 bases each). Germline V gene data show CDR1 as SGHVS and CDR2 as FNYEAQ. Trimming took off 0 bases at V and 2 bases at J, with 11 bases between the two ends. CDR3 size: 16 residues. DNA of the CDR3: TGTGCCAGCAGCTTAGCAGGGGGGAGCCCCTACAATGAGCAGTTCTTC. Its protein is CASSLAGGSPYNEQFF.

This clonotype was detected only a few times. The J gene is TRBJ2-1, the V gene TRBV3-1; D gene unclear. Deletions cut 10 bases from V and 4 bases from J, with 14 bases between. This CDR3 has 13 residues. Looked up from germline, CDR1 is LGHDT and CDR2 is YNNKEL (reference sequence). CDR3 protein: CATSETNYNEQFF. In nucleotides, the CDR3 is TGTGCCACCAGTGAGACGAATTACAATGAGCAGTTCTTC.

The sample holds many counts of this clonotype. J is TRBJ2-7 and V is TRBV27, with 7 positions matching TRBD1. The V gene's germline CDR1 is MNHEY and CDR2 SMNVEV (reference sequence). After removal of 5 bases from V and 5 bases from J, the junction contained 12 bases not matched to a gene. The CDR3 sequence is 15 residues long. CDR3 in amino acids: CASSQFPTGPNEQYF. The CDR3 DNA reads TGTGCCAGCAGTCAATTCCCGACAGGGCCCAACGAGCAGTACTTC.

As to this clonotype: At one of its ends the junction is not consistent with the germline gene, which may arise from a read error. The chain is built from TRBV4-3 and TRBJ2-7, with TRBD2 identical over 12 bases. CDR3 length: 16 residues. Per germline, CDR1 LGHNA and CDR2 YSLEER. This CDR3 reads CASGQGTSGRRYEQYF. CDR3 coding DNA: TGCGCCAGCGGCCAGGGGACTAGCGGGCGTCGCTACGAGCAGTACTTC.

The V call is TRBV4-3, the J call TRBJ1-1; D is unclear. The CDR3 consists of 14 residues. The ends were cut back, 1 base at V and 0 bases at J, with 6 bases in the middle. Germline CDR1 and CDR2: LGHNA and YSLEER. CDR3 coding DNA: TGCGCCAGCAGCCAAGGTATTTTGAACACTGAAGCTTTCTTT. It encodes CASSQGILNTEAFF.

This clonotype was counted at least ten times. This rearrangement joins TRBV18 to TRBJ2-3; 7 nucleotides match TRBD2. Losses at the gene ends were 2 bases for V and 3 bases for J; bases not matched to a gene: 8. The germline gives CDR1 KGHSH, CDR2 LQKENI. This CDR3 spans 16 amino acids. CDR3 coding DNA: TGTGCCAGCTCACCATCAGCAGGACTAGGTACAGATACGCAGTATTTT. The encoded protein is CASSPSAGLGTDTQYF. Full variable domain (remainder filled in from reference TRBV18 and TRBJ2-3): NAGVMQNPRHLVRRRGQEARLRCSPMKGHSHVYWYRQLPEEGLKFMVYLQKENIIDESGMPKERFSAEFPKEGPSILRIQQVVRGDSAAYFCASSPSAGLGTDTQYFGPGTRLTVL.